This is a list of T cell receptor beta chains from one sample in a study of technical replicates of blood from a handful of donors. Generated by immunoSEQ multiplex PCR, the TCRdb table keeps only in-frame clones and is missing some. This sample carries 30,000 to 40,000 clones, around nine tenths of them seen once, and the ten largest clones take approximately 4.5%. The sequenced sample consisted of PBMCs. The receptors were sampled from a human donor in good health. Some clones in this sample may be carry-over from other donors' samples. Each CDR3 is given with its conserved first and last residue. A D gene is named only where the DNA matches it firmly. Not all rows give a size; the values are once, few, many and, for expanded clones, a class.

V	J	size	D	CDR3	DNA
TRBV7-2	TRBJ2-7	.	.	CASSQYSGEQYF	TGTGCCAGCAGCCAATATAGCGGCGAGCAGTACTTC
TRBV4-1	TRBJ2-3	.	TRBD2	CASSLRTSASTDTQYF	TGCGCCAGCAGCTTACGGACTAGCGCTAGCACAGATACGCAGTATTTT
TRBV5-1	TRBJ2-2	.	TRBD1	CASSPGQGNTGELFF	TGCGCCAGCAGCCCAGGACAGGGGAACACCGGGGAGCTGTTTTTT
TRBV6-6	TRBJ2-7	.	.	CASSYLLTASSYEQYF	TGTGCCAGCAGTTACCTCTTGACAGCAAGCTCCTACGAGCAGTACTTC
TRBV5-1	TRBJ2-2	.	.	CASSLQGTGELFF	TGCGCCAGCAGCTTACAGGGAACCGGGGAGCTGTTTTTT
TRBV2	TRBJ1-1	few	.	CASLPTVNTEAFF	TGTGCCAGCCTCCCAACGGTGAACACTGAAGCTTTCTTT
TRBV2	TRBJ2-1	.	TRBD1	CASRGQGGYNEQFF	TGTGCCAGCAGGGGACAGGGCGGATACAATGAGCAGTTCTTC
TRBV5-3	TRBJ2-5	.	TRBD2	CARSSPLAGGRVRETQYF	TGTGCCAGAAGCTCCCCCCTAGCGGGGGGGCGGGTTAGAGAGACCCAGTACTTC
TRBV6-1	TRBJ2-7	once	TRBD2	CAILAGGIYEQYF	TGTGCCATACTAGCGGGAGGGATCTACGAGCAGTACTTC
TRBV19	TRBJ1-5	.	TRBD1	CASTTRSGTGSNQPQHF	TGTGCCAGTACCACCAGGTCCGGGACAGGGTCCAATCAGCCCCAGCATTTT
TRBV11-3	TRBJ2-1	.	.	CASSATGNEQFF	TGTGCCAGCAGCGCAACAGGGAATGAGCAGTTCTTC
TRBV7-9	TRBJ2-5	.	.	CASSSQETQYF	TGTGCCAGCAGCTCCCAGGAGACCCAGTACTTC
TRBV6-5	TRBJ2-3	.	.	CASKVRTGGRDTQYF	TGTGCCAGCAAAGTTAGAACCGGGGGGCGGGATACGCAGTATTTT
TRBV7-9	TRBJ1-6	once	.	CASSRGQANSPLHF	TGTGCCAGCAGCCGCGGACAAGCAAATTCACCCCTCCACTTT
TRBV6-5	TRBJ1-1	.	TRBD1	CASSHRGAEAFF	TGTGCCAGCAGCCACAGGGGAGCTGAAGCTTTCTTT
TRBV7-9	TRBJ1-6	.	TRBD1	CASSTDRGYNSPLHF	TGTGCCAGCAGCACGGACAGGGGGTATAATTCACCCCTCCACTTT
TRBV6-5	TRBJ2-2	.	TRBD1	CASSYSVRGYRGELFF	TGTGCCAGCAGTTACTCGGTCAGGGGGTACCGCGGGGAGCTGTTTTTT
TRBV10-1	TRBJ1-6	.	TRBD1	CASRAPDRTNPNSPLHF	TGCGCCAGCAGAGCTCCGGACAGGACGAACCCTAATTCACCCCTCCACTTT
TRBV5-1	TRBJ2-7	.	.	CASSLEQISEQYF	TGCGCCAGCAGCTTGGAACAGATATCCGAGCAGTACTTC
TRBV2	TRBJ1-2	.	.	CASSPMGGNGYTF	TGTGCCAGCAGTCCAATGGGGGGGAACGGCTACACCTTC
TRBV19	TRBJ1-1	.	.	CASRSVSRGENTEAFF	TGTGCCAGTAGAAGCGTTTCCAGGGGCGAGAACACTGAAGCTTTCTTT
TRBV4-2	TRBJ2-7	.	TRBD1	CASSQEALGQGKHEQYF	TGTGCCAGCAGCCAAGAGGCCTTGGGACAGGGAAAACACGAGCAGTACTTC
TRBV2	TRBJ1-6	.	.	CASSESAGWNSPLHF	TGTGCCAGCAGTGAATCTGCAGGGTGGAATTCACCCCTCCACTTT
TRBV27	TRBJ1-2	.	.	CASSLSGANLYGYTF	TGTGCCAGCAGTTTATCAGGGGCAAATCTCTATGGCTACACCTTC
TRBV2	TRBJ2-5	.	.	CASSWSYQETQYF	TGTGCCAGCAGTTGGAGTTACCAAGAGACCCAGTACTTC
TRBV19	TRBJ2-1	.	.	CASSPGLSSYNEQFF	TGTGCCAGTAGTCCTGGACTGAGCTCCTACAATGAGCAGTTCTTC
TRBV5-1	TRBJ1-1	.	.	CASSLLGRTEAFF	TGCGCCAGCAGCTTACTAGGGAGGACTGAAGCTTTCTTT
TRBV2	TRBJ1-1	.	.	CASNPRRGNTEAFF	TGTGCCAGCAATCCCCGCCGGGGGAACACTGAAGCTTTCTTT
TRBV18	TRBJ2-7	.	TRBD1	CASSPTQGAVYEQYF	TGTGCCAGCTCACCGACACAGGGGGCCGTCTACGAGCAGTACTTC
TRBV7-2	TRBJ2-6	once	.	CASTALVGAGANVLTF	TGTGCCAGCACCGCCCTCGTGGGCGCGGGGGCCAACGTCCTGACTTTC
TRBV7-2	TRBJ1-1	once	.	CASSAGPANTEAFF	TGTGCCAGCAGCGCAGGGCCTGCGAACACTGAAGCTTTCTTT
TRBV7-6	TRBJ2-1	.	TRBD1	CASSLNVPGGYYNEQFF	TGTGCCAGCAGCTTAAATGTCCCAGGGGGTTATTACAATGAGCAGTTCTTC
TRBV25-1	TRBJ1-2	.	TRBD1	CASSEVRGNYGYTF	TGTGCCAGCAGTGAAGTCAGGGGGAACTATGGCTACACCTTC
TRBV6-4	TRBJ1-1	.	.	CASSVEANTEAFF	TGTGCCAGCAGTGTGGAGGCCAACACTGAAGCTTTCTTT
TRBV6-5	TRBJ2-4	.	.	CASRPRIAKNIQYF	TGTGCCAGCAGACCCAGAATAGCCAAAAACATTCAGTACTTC
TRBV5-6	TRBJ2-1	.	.	CASSLWELSSYNEQFF	TGTGCCAGCAGCTTGTGGGAGCTAAGCTCCTACAATGAGCAGTTCTTC
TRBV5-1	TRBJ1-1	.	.	CASSLDLWGGRTEAFF	TGCGCCAGCAGCTTGGACCTCTGGGGGGGGCGGACTGAAGCTTTCTTT
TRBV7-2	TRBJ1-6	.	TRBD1	CASSLQRTGPSSYNSPLHF	TGTGCCAGCAGCTTACAGAGGACAGGGCCTAGCTCCTATAATTCACCCCTCCACTTT
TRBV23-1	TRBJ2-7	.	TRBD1	CASSQSDRALGKYEQYF	TGCGCCAGCAGTCAATCGGACAGGGCCCTAGGGAAGTACGAGCAGTACTTC
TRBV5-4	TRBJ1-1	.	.	CASSGDRAGNTEAFF	TGTGCCAGCAGCGGAGACAGAGCCGGGAACACTGAAGCTTTCTTT
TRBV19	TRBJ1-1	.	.	CASVSRAGTEAFF	TGTGCCAGTGTTAGCAGGGCAGGCACTGAAGCTTTCTTT
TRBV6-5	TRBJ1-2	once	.	CASSGRGGVYGYTF	TGTGCCAGCAGCGGTAGGGGGGGGGTATATGGCTACACCTTC
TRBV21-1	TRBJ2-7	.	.	CASTPREYQQYF	TGTGCCAGCACCCCCCGGGAATATCAGCAGTACTTC
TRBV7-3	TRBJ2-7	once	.	CASSLTGQSEQYF	TGTGCCAGCAGCTTAACGGGACAATCCGAGCAGTACTTC
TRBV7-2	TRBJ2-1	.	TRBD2	CASSIQILAGDRFF	TGTGCCAGCAGCATCCAAATACTAGCGGGAGACCGGTTCTTC
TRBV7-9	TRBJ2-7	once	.	CASSLDGESSYEQYF	TGTGCCAGCAGCTTAGACGGGGAGAGCTCCTACGAGCAGTACTTC
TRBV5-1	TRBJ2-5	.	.	CASRRTGKETQYF	TGCGCCAGCCGCCGGACGGGAAAAGAGACCCAGTACTTC
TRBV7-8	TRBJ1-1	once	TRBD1	CASRPTPETGTANTEAFF	TGTGCCAGCAGACCCACCCCCGAAACCGGGACAGCGAACACTGAAGCTTTCTTT